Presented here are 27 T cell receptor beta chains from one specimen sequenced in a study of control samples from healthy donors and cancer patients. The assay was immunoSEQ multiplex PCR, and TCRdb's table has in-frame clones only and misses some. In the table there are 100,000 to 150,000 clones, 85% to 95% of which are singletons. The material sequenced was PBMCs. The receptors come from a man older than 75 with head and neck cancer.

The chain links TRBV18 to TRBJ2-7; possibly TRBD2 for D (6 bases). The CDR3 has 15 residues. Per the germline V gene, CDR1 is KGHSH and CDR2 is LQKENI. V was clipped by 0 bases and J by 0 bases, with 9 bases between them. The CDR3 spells CASSPPGGSSYEQYF. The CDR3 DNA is TGTGCCAGCTCACCACCGGGGGGTAGCTCCTACGAGCAGTACTTC.

CDR3 nucleotides: TGTGCCAGCGGGGTTCCTGGGGCCAACGTCCTGACTTTC. It codes for CASGVPGANVLTF. The rearrangement links TRBV18 to TRBJ2-6; D remains unclear. V lost 8 bases and J lost 2, with 7 bases in between. Germline-derived CDR1 and CDR2 are KGHSH and LQKENI. The CDR3 sequence is 13 residues long.

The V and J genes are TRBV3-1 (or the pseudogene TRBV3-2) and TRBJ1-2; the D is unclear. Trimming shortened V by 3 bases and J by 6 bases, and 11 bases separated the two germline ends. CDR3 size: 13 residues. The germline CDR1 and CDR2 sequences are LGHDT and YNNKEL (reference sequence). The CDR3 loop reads CASSHSSYHGYTF. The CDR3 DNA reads TGTGCCAGCAGCCACTCCTCCTACCATGGCTACACCTTC.

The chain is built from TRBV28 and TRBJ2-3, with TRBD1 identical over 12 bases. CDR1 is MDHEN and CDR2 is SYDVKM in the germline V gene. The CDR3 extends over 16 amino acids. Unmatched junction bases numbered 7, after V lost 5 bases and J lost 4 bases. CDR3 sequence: CASSTTGTGGPDTQYF. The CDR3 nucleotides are TGTGCCAGCAGTACCACCGGGACAGGGGGCCCAGATACGCAGTATTTT.

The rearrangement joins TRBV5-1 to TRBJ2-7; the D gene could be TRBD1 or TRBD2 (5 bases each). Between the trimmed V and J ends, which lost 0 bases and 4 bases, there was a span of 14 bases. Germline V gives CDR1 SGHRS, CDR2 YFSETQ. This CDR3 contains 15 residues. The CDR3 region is CASSLAGPVGYEQYF. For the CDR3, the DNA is TGCGCCAGCAGCTTGGCGGGACCGGTGGGTTACGAGCAGTACTTC.

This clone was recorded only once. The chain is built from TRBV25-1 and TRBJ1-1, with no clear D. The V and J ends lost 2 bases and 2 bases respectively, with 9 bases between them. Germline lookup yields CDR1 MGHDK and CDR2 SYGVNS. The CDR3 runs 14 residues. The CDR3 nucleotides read TGTGCCAGCAGTGAAAAACGGGGAAACACTGAAGCTTTCTTT. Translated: CASSEKRGNTEAFF.

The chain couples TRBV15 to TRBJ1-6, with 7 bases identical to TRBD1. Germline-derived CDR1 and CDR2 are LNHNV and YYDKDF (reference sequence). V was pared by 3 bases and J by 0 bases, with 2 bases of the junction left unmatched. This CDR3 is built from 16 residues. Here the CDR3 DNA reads TGTGCCACCAGCAGGGGACAGAGCTCCTATAATTCACCCCTCCACTTT. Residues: CATSRGQSSYNSPLHF.

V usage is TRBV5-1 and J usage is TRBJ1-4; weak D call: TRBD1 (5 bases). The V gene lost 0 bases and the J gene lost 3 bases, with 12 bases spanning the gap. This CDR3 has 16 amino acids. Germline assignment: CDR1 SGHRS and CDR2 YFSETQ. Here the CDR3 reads CASSLEVSGANEKLFF. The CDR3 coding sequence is TGCGCCAGCAGCTTGGAGGTTTCGGGGGCTAATGAAAAACTGTTTTTT. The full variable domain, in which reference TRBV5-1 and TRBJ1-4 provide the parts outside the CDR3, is KAGVTQTPRYLIKTRGQQVTLSCSPISGHRSVSWYQQTPGQGLQFLFEYFSETQRNKGNFPGRFSGRQFSNSRSEMNVSTLELGDSALYLCASSLEVSGANEKLFFGSGTQLSVL.

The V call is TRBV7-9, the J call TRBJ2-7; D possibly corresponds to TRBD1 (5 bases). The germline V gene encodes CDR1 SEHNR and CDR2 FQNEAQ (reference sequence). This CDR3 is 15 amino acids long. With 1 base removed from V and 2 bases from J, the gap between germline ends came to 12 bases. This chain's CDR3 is CASSLVAAGPYEQYF. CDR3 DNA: TGTGCCAGCAGCTTAGTAGCTGCAGGGCCCTACGAGCAGTACTTC. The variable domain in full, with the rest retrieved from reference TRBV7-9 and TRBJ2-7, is DTGVSQNPRHKITKRGQNVTFRCDPISEHNRLYWYRQTLGQGPEFLTYFQNEAQLEKSRLLSDRFSAERPKGSFSTLEIQRTEQGDSAMYLCASSLVAAGPYEQYFGPGTRLTVT.

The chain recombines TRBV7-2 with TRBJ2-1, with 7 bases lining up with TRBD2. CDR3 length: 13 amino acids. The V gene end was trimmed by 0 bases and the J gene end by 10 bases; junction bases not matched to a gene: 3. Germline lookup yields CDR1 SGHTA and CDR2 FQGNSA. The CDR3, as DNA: TGTGCCAGCAGCTTAGCCGGCGGGAGCGAGCAGTTCTTC. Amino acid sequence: CASSLAGGSEQFF.

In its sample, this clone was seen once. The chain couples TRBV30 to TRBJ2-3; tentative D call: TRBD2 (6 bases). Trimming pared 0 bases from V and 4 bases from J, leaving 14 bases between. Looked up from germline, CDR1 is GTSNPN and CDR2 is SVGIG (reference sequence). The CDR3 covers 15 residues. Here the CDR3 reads CAWSVHRDSPDTQYF. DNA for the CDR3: TGTGCCTGGAGTGTACACCGGGACTCCCCAGATACGCAGTATTTT.

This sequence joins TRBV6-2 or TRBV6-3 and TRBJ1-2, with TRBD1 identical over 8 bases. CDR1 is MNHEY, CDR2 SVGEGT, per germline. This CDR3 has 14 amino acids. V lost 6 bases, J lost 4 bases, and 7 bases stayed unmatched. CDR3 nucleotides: TGTGCCAGCAGACCTAAGGACAGGGCCTATGGCTACACCTTC. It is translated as CASRPKDRAYGYTF.

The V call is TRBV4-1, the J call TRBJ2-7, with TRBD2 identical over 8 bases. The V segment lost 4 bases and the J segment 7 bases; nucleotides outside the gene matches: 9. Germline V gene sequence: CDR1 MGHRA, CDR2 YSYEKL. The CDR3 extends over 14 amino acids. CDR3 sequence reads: CASSLREGLREQYF. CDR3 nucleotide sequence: TGCGCCAGCAGCCTACGGGAGGGCCTGAGGGAGCAGTACTTC.

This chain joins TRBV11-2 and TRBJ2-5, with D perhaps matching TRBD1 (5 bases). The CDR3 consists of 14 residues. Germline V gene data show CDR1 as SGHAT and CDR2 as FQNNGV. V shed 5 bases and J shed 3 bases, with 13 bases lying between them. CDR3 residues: CASSNQGREETQYF. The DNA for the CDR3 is TGTGCCAGCAGCAACCAGGGTAGGGAAGAGACCCAGTACTTC.

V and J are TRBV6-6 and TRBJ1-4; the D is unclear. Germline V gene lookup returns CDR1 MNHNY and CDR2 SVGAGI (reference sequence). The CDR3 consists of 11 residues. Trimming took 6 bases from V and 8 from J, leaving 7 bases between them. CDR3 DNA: TGTGCCAGCAGGGGTGGGGAAAAACTGTTTTTT. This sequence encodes CASRGGEKLFF.

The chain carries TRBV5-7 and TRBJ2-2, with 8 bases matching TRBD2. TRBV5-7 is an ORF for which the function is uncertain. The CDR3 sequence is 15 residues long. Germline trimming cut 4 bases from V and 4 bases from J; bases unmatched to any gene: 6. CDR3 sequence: CASSPGAGGTGELFF. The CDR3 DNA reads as TGTGCCAGCAGCCCAGGGGCGGGGGGCACCGGGGAGCTGTTTTTT.

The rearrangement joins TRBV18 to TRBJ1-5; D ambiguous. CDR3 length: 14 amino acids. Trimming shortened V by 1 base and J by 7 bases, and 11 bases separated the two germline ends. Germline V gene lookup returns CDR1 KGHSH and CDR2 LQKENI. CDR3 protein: CASSPLSGDQPQHF. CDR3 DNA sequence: TGTGCCAGCTCACCACTGAGTGGCGACCAGCCCCAGCATTTT. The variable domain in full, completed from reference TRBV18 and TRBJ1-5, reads NAGVMQNPRHLVRRRGQEARLRCSPMKGHSHVYWYRQLPEEGLKFMVYLQKENIIDESGMPKERFSAEFPKEGPSILRIQQVVRGDSAAYFCASSPLSGDQPQHFGDGTRLSIL.

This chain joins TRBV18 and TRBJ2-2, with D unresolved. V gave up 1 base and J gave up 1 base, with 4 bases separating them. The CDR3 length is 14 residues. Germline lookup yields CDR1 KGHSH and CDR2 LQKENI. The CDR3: CASSPRVNTGELFF. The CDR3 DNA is TGTGCCAGCTCACCACGGGTGAACACCGGGGAGCTGTTTTTT.

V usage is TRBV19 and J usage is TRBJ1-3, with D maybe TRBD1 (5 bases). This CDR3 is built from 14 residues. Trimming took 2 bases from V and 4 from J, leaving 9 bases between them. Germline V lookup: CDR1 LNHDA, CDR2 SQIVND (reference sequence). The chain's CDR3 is CASSIQGAGNTIYF. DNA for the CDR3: TGTGCCAGTAGTATACAGGGCGCCGGAAACACCATATATTTT.

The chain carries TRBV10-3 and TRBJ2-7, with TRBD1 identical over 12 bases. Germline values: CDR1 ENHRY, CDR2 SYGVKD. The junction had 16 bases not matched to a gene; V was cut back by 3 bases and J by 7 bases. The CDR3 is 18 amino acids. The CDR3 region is CAISDPPLGGQGAREQYF. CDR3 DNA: TGTGCCATCAGTGACCCGCCTCTGGGGGGACAGGGGGCGCGTGAGCAGTACTTC.

CDR3 coding DNA: TGTGCCAGCAGCGTAGAAAATTGGGGGAAAAATGAAAAACTGTTTTTT. Protein sequence: CASSVENWGKNEKLFF. The chain has TRBV9 and TRBJ1-4; a possible D gene is TRBD1 (5 bases). The V and J ends lost 0 bases and 5 bases respectively, with 14 bases between them. The germline gives CDR1 SGDLS, CDR2 YYNGEE. The CDR3 sequence is 16 residues long.

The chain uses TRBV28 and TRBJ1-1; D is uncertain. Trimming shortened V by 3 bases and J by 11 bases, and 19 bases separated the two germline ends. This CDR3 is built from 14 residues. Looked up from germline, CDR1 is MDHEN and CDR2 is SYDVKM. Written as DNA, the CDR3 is TGTGCCAGCAGTTTTGGGGTTTACAAGGGTTGGGCTTTCTTT. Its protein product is CASSFGVYKGWAFF.

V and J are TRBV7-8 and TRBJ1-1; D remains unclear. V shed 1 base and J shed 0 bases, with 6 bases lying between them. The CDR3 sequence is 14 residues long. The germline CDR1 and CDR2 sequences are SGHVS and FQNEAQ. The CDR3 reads CASSLGQMNTEAFF. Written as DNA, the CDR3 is TGTGCCAGCAGCTTAGGGCAGATGAACACTGAAGCTTTCTTT.

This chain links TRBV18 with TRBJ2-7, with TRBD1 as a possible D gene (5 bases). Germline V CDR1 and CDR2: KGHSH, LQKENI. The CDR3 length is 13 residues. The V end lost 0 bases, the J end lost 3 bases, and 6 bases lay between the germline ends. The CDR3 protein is CASSPPGLYEQYF. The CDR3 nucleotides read TGTGCCAGCTCACCACCGGGGCTCTACGAGCAGTACTTC.

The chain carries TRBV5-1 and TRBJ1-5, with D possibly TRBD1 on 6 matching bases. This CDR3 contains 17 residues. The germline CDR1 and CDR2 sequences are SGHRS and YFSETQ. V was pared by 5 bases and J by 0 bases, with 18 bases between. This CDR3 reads CASRDRQAPYSNQPQHF. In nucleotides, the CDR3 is TGCGCCAGCAGGGATCGACAGGCCCCGTATAGCAATCAGCCCCAGCATTTT.

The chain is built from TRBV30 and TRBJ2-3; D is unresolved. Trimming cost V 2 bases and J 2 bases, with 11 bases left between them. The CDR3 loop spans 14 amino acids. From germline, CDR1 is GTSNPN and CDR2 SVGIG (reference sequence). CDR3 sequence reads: CAWSISSHTDTQYF. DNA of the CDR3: TGTGCCTGGAGTATAAGTTCCCACACAGATACGCAGTATTTT.

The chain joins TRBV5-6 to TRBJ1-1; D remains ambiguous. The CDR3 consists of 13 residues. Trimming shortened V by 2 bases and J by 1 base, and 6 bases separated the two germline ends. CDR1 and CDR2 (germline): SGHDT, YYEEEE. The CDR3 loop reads CASSFGQNTEAFF. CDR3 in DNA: TGTGCCAGCAGCTTCGGTCAGAACACTGAAGCTTTCTTT.